The 23 T cell receptor beta chains below were found in one sample sequenced in a study of siplizumab effects on memory and regulatory T cells. Sequencing used immunoSEQ multiplex PCR; TCRdb keeps in-frame clones, though not all of them. The sample lists fewer than 70,000 clones, 88% occurring once. Sequencing was carried out using Tregs sorted from blood. The receptors derive from a human donor in good health.

The chain joins TRBV28 to TRBJ1-4; D ambiguous. CDR3 size: 13 residues. Per the germline V gene, CDR1 is MDHEN and CDR2 is SYDVKM. The germline V and J ends were trimmed by 3 bases and 8 bases, with 10 bases remaining between them. The CDR3 sequence is CASSFLGNEKLFF. The CDR3 DNA reads TGTGCCAGCAGTTTTTTGGGAAACGAAAAACTGTTTTTT.

The chain carries TRBV5-1 and TRBJ1-2; 8 bases fit TRBD1. The CDR3 runs 12 residues. From germline, CDR1 is SGHRS and CDR2 YFSETQ. The V and J ends lost 5 bases and 10 bases, in that order; junction bases with no gene match: 7. In DNA form, the CDR3 reads TGCGCCAGCAGTTCCGGACAGGGCGCCTACACCTTC. Translating it yields CASSSGQGAYTF. The complete variable domain, with remaining parts taken from reference TRBV5-1 and TRBJ1-2, reads KAGVTQTPRYLIKTRGQQVTLSCSPISGHRSVSWYQQTPGQGLQFLFEYFSETQRNKGNFPGRFSGRQFSNSRSEMNVSTLELGDSALYLCASSSGQGAYTFGSGTRLTVV.

The gene calls are TRBV7-6 and TRBJ2-7; no firm D call. Deletions cut 1 base from V and 5 bases from J, with 6 bases between. CDR3 length: 12 residues. Germline V CDR1 and CDR2: SGHVS, FNYEAQ. CDR3 residues: CASSLVGHEQYF. The CDR3 bases are TGTGCCAGCAGCTTAGTAGGCCACGAGCAGTACTTC. The variable domain in full, with the rest retrieved from reference TRBV7-6 and TRBJ2-7, is GAGVSQSPRYKVTKRGQDVALRCDPISGHVSLYWYRQALGQGPEFLTYFNYEAQQDKSGLPNDRFSAERPEGSISTLTIQRTEQRDSAMYRCASSLVGHEQYFGPGTRLTVT.

The chain carries TRBV5-1 and TRBJ2-5; 12 bases match TRBD2. The CDR3 sequence is 15 residues long. Germline V gene lookup returns CDR1 SGHRS and CDR2 YFSETQ. V dropped 4 bases and J dropped 4; count of bases not matched to a gene: 5. This CDR3 reads CASSQGTSGPETQYF. CDR3 sequence (DNA): TGCGCCAGCAGCCAGGGGACTAGCGGGCCAGAGACCCAGTACTTC.

The chain recombines TRBV12-5 with TRBJ2-2; D is unresolved. V was clipped by 7 bases and J by 6 bases, with 6 bases between them. The CDR3 extends over 11 amino acids. Germline CDR1 LGHNT, CDR2 FRNRAP. The CDR3 loop is CASALAGELFF. Written as DNA, the CDR3 is TGTGCTAGTGCCCTAGCCGGGGAGCTGTTTTTT.

This clone occurred a few times. The gene calls are TRBV2 and TRBJ2-7, with TRBD2 matching over 9 bases. Germline values: CDR1 SNHLY, CDR2 FYNNEI. The junction had 7 bases not matched to a gene; V was cut back by 6 bases and J by 4 bases. The CDR3 contains 14 residues. In DNA form, the CDR3 reads TGTGCCAGCAGCAAGGTCACTAGCGGGTACGAGCAGTACTTC. Translating gives CASSKVTSGYEQYF. The entire variable domain, with the rest obtained from reference TRBV2 and TRBJ2-7, is as follows: EPEVTQTPSHQVTQMGQEVILRCVPISNHLYFYWYRQILGQKVEFLVSFYNNEISEKSEIFDDQFSVERPDGSNFTLKIRSTKLEDSAMYFCASSKVTSGYEQYFGPGTRLTVT.

V usage is TRBV11-3 and J usage is TRBJ2-1; D is perhaps TRBD2 (6 bases). This CDR3 is built from 14 residues. The germline V gene encodes CDR1 SGHNT and CDR2 YENEEA. Trimming cost V 2 bases and J 4 bases, with 9 bases left between them. Here the CDR3 DNA reads TGTGCCAGCAGCTTAATGCGGGAATACAATGAGCAGTTCTTC. Translated, it gives CASSLMREYNEQFF.

The chain employs TRBV6-1 and TRBJ2-7; D gene unclear. Germline V gene data show CDR1 as MNHNS and CDR2 as SASEGT. This CDR3 comprises 12 residues. Trimming stripped 6 bases from V and 6 bases from J, with 12 bases between. The CDR3 DNA reads as TGTGCCAGCAGGACCGCCGCCTTCGAGCAGTACTTC. It encodes CASRTAAFEQYF.

This clone was observed a single time. Germline is not matched at one junction end, which may reflect a read error. The chain recombines TRBV7-9 with TRBJ1-2; D is ambiguous. The CDR3 is 11 amino acids. Germline CDR1 reads SEHNR; CDR2 reads FQNEAQ (reference sequence). The CDR3 coding sequence is TGTGCCAGCGGGGTAAACTATGGCCACACCTTC. Protein sequence: CASGVNYGHTF.

The rearrangement uses TRBV2 and TRBJ2-7; 10 bases match TRBD1. Germline V gene data show CDR1 as SNHLY and CDR2 as FYNNEI. This CDR3 comprises 15 residues. With V trimmed by 6 bases and J by 4 bases, 9 bases remained unmatched. Here the CDR3 reads CASSASGTGAYEQYF. The CDR3 DNA reads TGTGCCAGCAGCGCTTCCGGGACAGGGGCATACGAGCAGTACTTC.

The chain combines TRBV7-2 with TRBJ2-7, with a possible D match to TRBD2 (6 bases). Germline V CDR1 and CDR2: SGHTA, FQGNSA. The CDR3 covers 13 residues. Trimming stripped 0 bases from V and 3 bases from J, with 6 bases between. The CDR3 nucleotides read TGTGCCAGCAGCTTAGCGCGGGACTACGAGCAGTACTTC. This encodes CASSLARDYEQYF.

This chain uses TRBV11-2 with TRBJ2-1, with TRBD2 matching 7 bases. V shed 2 bases and J 8 bases; nucleotides not matched to a gene: 9. The germline V gene has CDR1 SGHAT and CDR2 FQNNGV. This CDR3 is 15 amino acids long. CDR3 region: CASSLHLAEVHEQFF. The CDR3 DNA reads TGTGCCAGCAGCTTACATCTAGCGGAGGTACATGAGCAGTTCTTC. Based on the CDR3 plus reference TRBV11-2 and TRBJ2-1, the full variable domain is EAGVAQSPRYKIIEKRQSVAFWCNPISGHATLYWYQQILGQGPKLLIQFQNNGVVDDSQLPKDRFSAERLKGVDSTLKIQPAKLEDSAVYLCASSLHLAEVHEQFFGPGTRLTVL.

The chain recombines TRBV5-8 with TRBJ1-4; 7 bases line up with TRBD1. Per germline, CDR1 SGHTS and CDR2 YDEGEE. The CDR3 covers 14 residues. V shed 4 bases and J 4 bases; nucleotides not matched to a gene: 4. CDR3 in amino acids: CASSPGQLNEKLFF. CDR3 DNA sequence: TGTGCCAGCAGCCCGGGACAGCTTAATGAAAAACTGTTTTTT.

This clone was found a few times. The rearrangement links TRBV4-3 to TRBJ2-1, with 9 nucleotides matching TRBD2. Germline trimming cut 1 base from V and 1 base from J; bases unmatched to any gene: 11. Germline CDR1 is LGHNA and CDR2 is YSLEER. There are 19 residues in the CDR3. The CDR3 DNA is TGCGCCAGCAGCCAAGGACGCGGGAGGGCCGGTTTTTCCTACAATGAGCAGTTCTTC. As protein: CASSQGRGRAGFSYNEQFF.

This chain links TRBV10-3 with TRBJ2-7; 11 positions agree with TRBD2. Germline loops: CDR1 ENHRY, CDR2 SYGVKD. Trimming took 3 bases from V and 2 from J; bases not matched to a gene: 3. The CDR3 is 15 residues long. This CDR3 reads CAISDGTSGAYEQYF. In DNA form, the CDR3 reads TGTGCCATCAGTGATGGGACTAGCGGAGCCTACGAGCAGTACTTC.

This chain joins TRBV5-4 and TRBJ2-7; 8 nucleotides agree with TRBD2. The germline V gene has CDR1 SGHNT and CDR2 YYREEE (reference sequence). This CDR3 is built from 15 residues. The V segment lost 3 bases and the J segment 0 bases; nucleotides outside the gene matches: 5. The CDR3 bases are TGTGCCAGCAGCTACCTTAGCGGGAACTCCTACGAGCAGTACTTC. Its protein product is CASSYLSGNSYEQYF. The variable domain in full, with the rest retrieved from reference TRBV5-4 and TRBJ2-7, is ETGVTQSPTHLIKTRGQQVTLRCSSQSGHNTVSWYQQALGQGPQFIFQYYREEENGRGNFPPRFSGLQFPNYSSELNVNALELDDSALYLCASSYLSGNSYEQYFGPGTRLTVT.

J is TRBJ2-1 and V is TRBV4-1, with no clear D. CDR1 MGHRA and CDR2 YSYEKL come from the germline V gene. The V end lost 1 base, the J end lost 0 bases, and 10 bases lay between the germline ends. This CDR3 has 16 residues. The CDR3 is CASSQVDLISYNEQFF. Here the CDR3 DNA reads TGCGCCAGCAGCCAAGTAGACTTAATCTCCTACAATGAGCAGTTCTTC.

The chain uses TRBV28 and TRBJ2-5; 9 bases match TRBD2. The V gene end was trimmed by 5 bases and the J gene end by 5 bases; junction bases not matched to a gene: 9. CDR3 size: 15 residues. Per germline, CDR1 MDHEN and CDR2 SYDVKM. The CDR3 DNA reads as TGTGCCAGCAGTCCGTGGACTAGCGTGGGGGAGACCCAGTACTTC. Translated, it gives CASSPWTSVGETQYF. The complete variable domain, with remaining parts taken from reference TRBV28 and TRBJ2-5, reads DVKVTQSSRYLVKRTGEKVFLECVQDMDHENMFWYRQDPGLGLRLIYFSYDVKMKEKGDIPEGYSVSREKKERFSLILESASTNQTSMYLCASSPWTSVGETQYFGPGTRLLVL.

CDR3 sequence reads: CASSSTGRTDTQYF. The CDR3 coding sequence is TGCGCCAGCAGCTCGACAGGGAGGACAGATACGCAGTATTTT. This chain connects TRBV5-1 to TRBJ2-3; tentative D call: TRBD1 (7 bases). With 3 bases removed from V and 3 bases from J, the gap between germline ends came to 11 bases. The CDR3 loop spans 14 amino acids. Per germline, CDR1 SGHRS and CDR2 YFSETQ.

The gene calls are TRBV2 and TRBJ2-7; D not resolved. Trimming shortened V by 6 bases and J by 2 bases, and 8 bases separated the two germline ends. The CDR3 runs 12 residues. Looked up from germline, CDR1 is SNHLY and CDR2 is FYNNEI. The CDR3 DNA is TGTGCCAGCAGACGTTACACCTACGAGCAGTACTTC. It yields the protein CASRRYTYEQYF.

The chain carries TRBV5-1 and TRBJ2-1, with D possibly matching TRBD1 (6 bases). Per germline, CDR1 SGHRS and CDR2 YFSETQ. V lost 1 base to trimming and J lost 6 bases, with 11 bases between them. The CDR3 consists of 14 residues. The CDR3: CASSLLPQGNEQFF. The CDR3 region has the DNA TGCGCCAGCAGCTTGTTGCCACAGGGCAATGAGCAGTTCTTC.

The chain links TRBV19 to TRBJ1-2; TRBD1 matches 7 bases. CDR3 length equals 15 residues. CDR1 is LNHDA and CDR2 is SQIVND in the germline V gene (reference sequence). Unmatched junction bases numbered 13, after V lost 7 bases and J lost 5 bases. Here the CDR3 DNA reads TGTGCCAGTAAACGACAGGGTGCCCTCGAATATGGCTACACCTTC. Protein: CASKRQGALEYGYTF.

This rearrangement joins TRBV4-2 to TRBJ2-1; D gene ambiguous. CDR1 and CDR2 (germline): LGHNA, YNFKEQ. The CDR3 contains 12 residues. V lost 2 bases and J lost 9, with 8 bases in between. The CDR3 loop reads CASSQTYGEQFF. In nucleotides, the CDR3 is TGTGCCAGCAGCCAAACATACGGTGAGCAGTTCTTC.